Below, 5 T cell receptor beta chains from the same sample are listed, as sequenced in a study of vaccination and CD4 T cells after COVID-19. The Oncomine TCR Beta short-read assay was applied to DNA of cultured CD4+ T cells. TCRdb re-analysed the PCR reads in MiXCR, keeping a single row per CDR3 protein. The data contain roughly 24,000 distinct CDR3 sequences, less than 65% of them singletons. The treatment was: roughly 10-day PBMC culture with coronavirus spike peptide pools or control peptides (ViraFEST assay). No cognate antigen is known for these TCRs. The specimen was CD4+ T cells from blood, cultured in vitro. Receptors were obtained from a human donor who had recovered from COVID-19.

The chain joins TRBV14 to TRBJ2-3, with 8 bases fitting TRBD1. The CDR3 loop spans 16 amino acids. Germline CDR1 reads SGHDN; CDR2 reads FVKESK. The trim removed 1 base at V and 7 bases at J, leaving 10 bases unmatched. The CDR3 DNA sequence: TGTGCCAGCAGCCAAGCATATGGACAGGGAAGAAATACGCAGTATTTT. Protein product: CASSQAYGQGRNTQYF.

The CDR3 sequence: CASSPGEGYGYTF. The CDR3 nucleotides read TGTGCCAGCTCACCAGGTGAAGGCTATGGCTACACCTTC. The J gene is TRBJ1-2, the V gene TRBV18, with D unclear. Trimming shortened V by 2 bases and J by 4 bases, and 8 bases separated the two germline ends. This CDR3 is built from 13 residues. From germline, CDR1 is KGHSH and CDR2 LQKENI. Based on the CDR3 plus reference TRBV18 and TRBJ1-2, the full variable domain is NAGVMQNPRHLVRRRGQEARLRCSPMKGHSHVYWYRQLPEEGLKFMVYLQKENIIDESGMPKERFSAEFPKEGPSILRIQQVVRGDSAAYFCASSPGEGYGYTFGSGTRLTVV.

The chain's CDR3 is CASSWGTSGETQYF. Here the CDR3 DNA reads TGCGCCAGCAGCTGGGGGACTAGCGGAGAGACCCAGTACTTC. The V and J genes are TRBV5-1 and TRBJ2-5; 11 positions agree with TRBD2. CDR1 SGHRS and CDR2 YFSETQ come from the germline V gene. V lost 3 bases, J lost 4 bases, and 2 bases stayed unmatched. CDR3 length equals 14 residues.

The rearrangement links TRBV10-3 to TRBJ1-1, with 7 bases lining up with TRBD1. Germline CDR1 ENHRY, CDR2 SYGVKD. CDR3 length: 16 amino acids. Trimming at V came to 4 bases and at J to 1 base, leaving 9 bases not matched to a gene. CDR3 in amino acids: CAISARDSNSNTEAFF. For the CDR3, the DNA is TGTGCCATCAGTGCCCGGGACAGCAACTCGAACACTGAAGCTTTCTTT.

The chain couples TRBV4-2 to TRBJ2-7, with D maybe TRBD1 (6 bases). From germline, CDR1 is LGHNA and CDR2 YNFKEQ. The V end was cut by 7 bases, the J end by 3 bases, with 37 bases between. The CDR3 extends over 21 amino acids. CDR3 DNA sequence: TGTGCCAGCACCGAAAAAATGCAAGATAATGTTTTTGCAGGGACACACTACGAGCAGTACTTC. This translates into CASTEKMQDNVFAGTHYEQYF.